The rows below give T cell receptor beta chains drawn from one sample of a study of blood T cell repertoires in COVID-19. The method was immunoSEQ multiplex PCR; TCRdb's version includes in-frame clones alone and lacks a portion of them. The data contain some 270,000 clones, roughly 89% of them singletons. The source material was PBMCs or T cells enriched from blood (not recorded which). These receptors were taken from a woman aged 40 to 49 who had recovered from COVID-19. Both conserved end residues are part of each CDR3. A D gene is named only where the DNA matches it firmly. Expanded clones are given a class, and other clones once, few, many or no size at all.

V: TRBV11-3
J: TRBJ1-1
D: NA
size: NA
CDR3: CASSLAPSRERGTEAFF
DNA: TGTGCCAGCAGCTTAGCTCCGTCAAGGGAACGGGGCACTGAAGCTTTCTTT

V: TRBV7-9
J: TRBJ2-3
D: TRBD2
size: NA
CDR3: CASSFGPGLAGDTQYF
DNA: TGTGCCAGCAGCTTCGGCCCGGGACTAGCGGGCGATACGCAGTATTTT

V: TRBV18
J: TRBJ1-1
D: TRBD1
size: NA
CDR3: CASSLAGTGIAEAFF
DNA: TGTGCCAGCTCACTCGCCGGGACAGGGATCGCTGAAGCTTTCTTT

V: TRBV9
J: TRBJ2-5
D: TRBD2
size: NA
CDR3: CASSGRRGGQETQYF
DNA: TGTGCCAGCAGCGGGCGACGGGGGGGACAAGAGACCCAGTACTTC

V: TRBV3-1/TRBV3-2
J: TRBJ1-6
D: TRBD1
size: NA
CDR3: CASSRRQGLNSPLHF
DNA: TGTGCCAGCAGCCGCCGACAGGGCCTCAATTCACCCCTCCACTTT

V: TRBV20-1
J: TRBJ1-4
D: NA
size: NA
CDR3: CSAKQGEKLFF
DNA: TGCAGTGCCAAGCAGGGTGAAAAACTGTTTTTT

V: TRBV5-4
J: TRBJ2-3
D: TRBD2
size: once
CDR3: CASSTHGGADTQYF
DNA: TGTGCCAGCTCCACCCACGGGGGGGCAGATACGCAGTATTTT

V: TRBV7-8
J: TRBJ2-5
D: NA
size: NA
CDR3: CASSLDSPGPIQETQYF
DNA: TGTGCCAGCAGCTTGGACAGCCCCGGGCCTATCCAAGAGACCCAGTACTTC

V: TRBV3-1/TRBV3-2
J: TRBJ2-3
D: NA
size: NA
CDR3: CASSWESGGTDTQYF
DNA: TGTGCCAGCAGCTGGGAGAGTGGCGGCACAGATACGCAGTATTTT

V: TRBV11-2
J: TRBJ2-7
D: NA
size: NA
CDR3: CASSLQVVSYF
DNA: TGTGCCAGCAGCTTACAGGTTGTGTCGTACTTC

V: TRBV7-9
J: TRBJ2-7
D: TRBD2
size: NA
CDR3: CASSPGMVAGAYEQYF
DNA: TGTGCCAGCAGCCCAGGTATGGTAGCGGGAGCCTACGAGCAGTACTTC

V: TRBV9
J: TRBJ2-2
D: TRBD2
size: NA
CDR3: CASSVGAGRDTGELFF
DNA: TGTGCCAGCAGCGTCGGGGCAGGGAGGGACACCGGGGAGCTGTTTTTT

V: TRBV11-1
J: TRBJ1-2
D: TRBD1
size: few
CDR3: CASSRQGANYGYTF
DNA: TGTGCCAGCAGTCGACAGGGGGCGAATTATGGCTACACCTTC

V: TRBV5-1
J: TRBJ1-3
D: NA
size: NA
CDR3: CASSLEGQALLGNTIYF
DNA: TGCGCCAGCAGCTTGGAAGGTCAGGCATTGCTTGGAAACACCATATATTTT

V: TRBV7-2
J: TRBJ2-7
D: TRBD1
size: NA
CDR3: CASSLAVGGAEQYF
DNA: TGTGCCAGCAGCTTAGCCGTAGGGGGCGCGGAGCAGTACTTC

V: TRBV19
J: TRBJ1-5
D: TRBD1
size: NA
CDR3: CASSTVTGGLGNQPQHF
DNA: TGTGCCAGTAGTACGGTGACAGGGGGCCTGGGCAATCAGCCCCAGCATTTT

V: TRBV7-2
J: TRBJ2-6
D: NA
size: NA
CDR3: CASSSTGFGANVLTF
DNA: TGTGCCAGCAGCTCTACGGGGTTCGGGGCCAACGTCCTGACTTTC

V: TRBV5-1
J: TRBJ1-2
D: TRBD1
size: NA
CDR3: CASSPERQGWNGYTF
DNA: TGCGCCAGCAGCCCGGAGAGACAGGGCTGGAATGGCTACACCTTC

V: TRBV27
J: TRBJ1-3
D: NA
size: NA
CDR3: CASSPGGGIGNTIYF
DNA: TGTGCCAGCAGTCCCGGGGGGGGGATTGGAAACACCATATATTTT

V: TRBV3-1/TRBV3-2
J: TRBJ2-3
D: NA
size: NA
CDR3: CASSLGGVRTDTQYF
DNA: TGTGCCAGCAGCCTCGGGGGAGTTCGCACAGATACGCAGTATTTT

V: TRBV7-9
J: TRBJ1-6
D: NA
size: NA
CDR3: CASSSRTDSPLHF
DNA: TGTGCCAGCAGCTCCAGGACTGATTCACCCCTCCACTTT

V: TRBV7-8
J: TRBJ1-4
D: NA
size: NA
CDR3: CASSPRETNEKLFF
DNA: TGTGCCAGCAGCCCGAGGGAAACTAATGAAAAACTGTTTTTT

V: TRBV7-3
J: TRBJ1-2
D: NA
size: NA
CDR3: CASSPLRSGYGYTF
DNA: TGTGCCAGCAGCCCCCTGAGGTCGGGCTATGGCTACACCTTC

V: TRBV5-1
J: TRBJ2-1
D: NA
size: NA
CDR3: CASSFVRGTYNEQFF
DNA: TGCGCCAGCAGCTTCGTAAGGGGTACCTACAATGAGCAGTTCTTC

V: TRBV2
J: TRBJ1-4
D: NA
size: NA
CDR3: CAREASEGLFF
DNA: TGTGCCAGGGAGGCCTCCGAGGGACTGTTTTTT

V: TRBV2
J: TRBJ1-5
D: NA
size: NA
CDR3: CASGTDRGNQPQHF
DNA: TGTGCCAGCGGAACGGACAGAGGCAATCAGCCCCAGCATTTT

V: TRBV7-8
J: TRBJ2-5
D: TRBD2
size: once
CDR3: CASSLRAGLETQYF
DNA: TGTGCCAGCAGCTTAAGAGCGGGGTTGGAGACCCAGTACTTC

V: TRBV7-3
J: TRBJ2-1
D: TRBD2
size: NA
CDR3: CASCMTSGTYNEQFF
DNA: TGTGCCAGCTGCATGACTAGCGGCACCTACAATGAGCAGTTCTTC

V: TRBV5-4
J: TRBJ1-6
D: NA
size: NA
CDR3: CASSLEGGRDSPLHF
DNA: TGTGCCAGCAGCTTGGAAGGGGGAAGGGATTCACCCCTCCACTTT

V: TRBV27
J: TRBJ1-1
D: NA
size: NA
CDR3: CASSPTGMSSTFF
DNA: TGTGCCAGCAGTCCCACAGGAATGAGTAGTACTTTCTTT

V: TRBV19
J: TRBJ1-4
D: TRBD1
size: NA
CDR3: CATPDRGHNNEKLFF
DNA: TGTGCCACCCCGGACAGGGGGCACAATAATGAAAAACTGTTTTTT

V: TRBV2
J: TRBJ2-5
D: TRBD1
size: NA
CDR3: CASRDRGSIVETQYF
DNA: TGTGCCAGCCGGGACAGGGGGTCGATCGTGGAGACCCAGTACTTC

V: TRBV7-9
J: TRBJ2-1
D: NA
size: NA
CDR3: CASSSSVPQDNEQFF
DNA: TGTGCCAGCAGCTCGTCGGTCCCTCAGGACAATGAGCAGTTCTTC

V: TRBV18
J: TRBJ2-1
D: NA
size: NA
CDR3: CASSPAATGSSYNEQFF
DNA: TGTGCCAGCTCACCTGCAGCGACTGGTAGCTCCTACAATGAGCAGTTCTTC

V: TRBV30
J: TRBJ2-5
D: NA
size: NA
CDR3: CAWSRLTKETQYF
DNA: TGTGCCTGGAGTAGGCTTACTAAAGAGACCCAGTACTTC

V: TRBV28
J: TRBJ1-4
D: NA
size: NA
CDR3: CASSSDTATNEKLFF
DNA: TGTGCCAGCAGTTCGGACACTGCAACTAATGAAAAACTGTTTTTT

V: TRBV12-5
J: TRBJ1-1
D: NA
size: NA
CDR3: CASGLSGVHTEAFF
DNA: TGTGCTAGTGGTTTGTCCGGAGTACACACTGAAGCTTTCTTT

V: TRBV6-5
J: TRBJ1-6
D: TRBD1
size: NA
CDR3: CASSPDRGGPPLHF
DNA: TGTGCCAGCAGCCCGGACAGGGGAGGTCCACCCCTCCACTTT

V: TRBV7-2
J: TRBJ2-3
D: TRBD1
size: NA
CDR3: CASSLRTGGLDTQYF
DNA: TGTGCCAGCAGCTTAAGGACAGGGGGCTTAGATACGCAGTATTTT